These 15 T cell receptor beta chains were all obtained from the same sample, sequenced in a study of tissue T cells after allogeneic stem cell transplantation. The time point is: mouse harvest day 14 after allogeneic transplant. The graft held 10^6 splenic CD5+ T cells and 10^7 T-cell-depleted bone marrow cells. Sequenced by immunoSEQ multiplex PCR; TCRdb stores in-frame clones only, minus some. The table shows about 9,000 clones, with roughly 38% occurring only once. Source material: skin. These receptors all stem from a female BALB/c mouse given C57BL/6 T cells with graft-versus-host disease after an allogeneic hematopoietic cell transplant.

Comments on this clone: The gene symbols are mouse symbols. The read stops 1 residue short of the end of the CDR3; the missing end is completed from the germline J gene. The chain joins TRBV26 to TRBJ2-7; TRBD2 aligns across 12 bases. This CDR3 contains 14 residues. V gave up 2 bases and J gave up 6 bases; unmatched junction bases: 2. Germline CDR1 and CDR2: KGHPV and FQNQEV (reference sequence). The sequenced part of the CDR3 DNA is TGTGCCAGCAGTCTGGGGACTGGGGGGTTTGAACAGTAC. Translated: CASSLGTGGFEQY. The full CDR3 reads CASSLGTGGFEQYF.

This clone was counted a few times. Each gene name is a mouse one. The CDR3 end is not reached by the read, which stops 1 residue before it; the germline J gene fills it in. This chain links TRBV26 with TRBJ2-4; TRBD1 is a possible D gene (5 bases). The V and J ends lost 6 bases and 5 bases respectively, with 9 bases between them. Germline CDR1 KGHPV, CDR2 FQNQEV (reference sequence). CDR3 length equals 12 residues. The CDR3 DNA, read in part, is TGTGCCAGCAGCCCTCAGGGAAACACCTTGTAC. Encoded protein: CASSPQGNTLY. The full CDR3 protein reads CASSPQGNTLYF. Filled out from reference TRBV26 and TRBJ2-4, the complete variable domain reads NSKVIQTPRYLVKGQGQKAKMRCIPEKGHPVVFWYQQNKNNEFKFLINFQNQEVLQQIDMTEKRFSAECPSNSPCSLEIQSSEAGDSALYLCASSPQGNTLYFGAGTRLSVL.

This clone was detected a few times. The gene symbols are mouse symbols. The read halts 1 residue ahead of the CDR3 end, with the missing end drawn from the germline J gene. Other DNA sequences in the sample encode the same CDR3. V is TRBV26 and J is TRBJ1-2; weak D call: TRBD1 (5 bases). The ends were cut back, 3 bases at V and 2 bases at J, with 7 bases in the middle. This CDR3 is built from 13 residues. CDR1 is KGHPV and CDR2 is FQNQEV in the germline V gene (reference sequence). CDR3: CASSLQGNSDYTF. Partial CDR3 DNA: TGTGCCAGCAGTCTCCAGGGTAACTCCGACTACACC.

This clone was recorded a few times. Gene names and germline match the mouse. The sequenced CDR3 bases are TGTGCAAGCAGCCCCCGACGCCTAAATTCTGGAAATACGCTCTAT. The encoded protein is CASSPRRLNSGNTLY. The whole CDR3 sequence is CASSPRRLNSGNTLYF. The chain carries TRBV16 and TRBJ1-3; D unclear. The observed sequence ends 1 residue before the CDR3 terminus, with the missing tail filled in from the germline J gene. Germline-derived CDR1 and CDR2 are SGHSA and FRNQAP. The CDR3 covers 16 residues. V shed 5 bases and J shed 0 bases, with 14 bases lying between them.

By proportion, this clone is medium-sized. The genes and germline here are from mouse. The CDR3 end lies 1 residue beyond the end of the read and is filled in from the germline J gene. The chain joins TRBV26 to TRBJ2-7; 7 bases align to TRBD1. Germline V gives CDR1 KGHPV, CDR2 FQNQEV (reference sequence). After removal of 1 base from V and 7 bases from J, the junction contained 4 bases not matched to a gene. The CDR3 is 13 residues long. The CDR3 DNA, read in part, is TGTGCCAGCAGTCTGTACAGGGGAGGAGAACAGTAC. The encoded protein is CASSLYRGGEQY. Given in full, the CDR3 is CASSLYRGGEQYF.

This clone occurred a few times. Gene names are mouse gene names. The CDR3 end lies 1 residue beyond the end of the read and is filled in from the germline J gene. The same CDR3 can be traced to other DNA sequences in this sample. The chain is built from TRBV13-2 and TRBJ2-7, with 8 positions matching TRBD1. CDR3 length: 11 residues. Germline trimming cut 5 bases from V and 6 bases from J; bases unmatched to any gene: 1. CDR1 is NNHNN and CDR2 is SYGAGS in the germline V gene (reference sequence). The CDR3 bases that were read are TGTGCCAGCGGAGACAGGGGTGAACAGTAC. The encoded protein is CASGDRGEQY. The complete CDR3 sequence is CASGDRGEQYF.

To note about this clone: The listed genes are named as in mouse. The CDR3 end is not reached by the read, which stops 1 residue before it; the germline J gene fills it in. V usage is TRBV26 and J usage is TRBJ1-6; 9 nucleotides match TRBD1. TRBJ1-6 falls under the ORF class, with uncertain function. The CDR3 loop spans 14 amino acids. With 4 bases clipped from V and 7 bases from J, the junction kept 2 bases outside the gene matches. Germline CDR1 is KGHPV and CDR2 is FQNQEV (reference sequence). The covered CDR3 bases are TGTGCCAGCAGTCGACAGGGGGGGAATTCGCCCCTCTAC. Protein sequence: CASSRQGGNSPLY. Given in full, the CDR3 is CASSRQGGNSPLYF.

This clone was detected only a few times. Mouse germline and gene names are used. CDR3 protein: CASSLIISNERLFF. The CDR3 DNA, read in part, is TGTGCCAGCAGTCTGATTATTTCCAACGAAAGATTATTT. The genes are TRBV26 and TRBJ1-4; no clear D. The read falls 1 residue short of the CDR3 end, and the missing part is taken from the germline J gene. Trimming removed 2 bases from V and 0 bases from J, with 4 bases in between. Looked up from germline, CDR1 is KGHPV and CDR2 is FQNQEV (reference sequence). The CDR3 is 14 residues long. The full variable domain, with the rest looked up from reference TRBV26 and TRBJ1-4, is NSKVIQTPRYLVKGQGQKAKMRCIPEKGHPVVFWYQQNKNNEFKFLINFQNQEVLQQIDMTEKRFSAECPSNSPCSLEIQSSEAGDSALYLCASSLIISNERLFFGHGTKLSVL.

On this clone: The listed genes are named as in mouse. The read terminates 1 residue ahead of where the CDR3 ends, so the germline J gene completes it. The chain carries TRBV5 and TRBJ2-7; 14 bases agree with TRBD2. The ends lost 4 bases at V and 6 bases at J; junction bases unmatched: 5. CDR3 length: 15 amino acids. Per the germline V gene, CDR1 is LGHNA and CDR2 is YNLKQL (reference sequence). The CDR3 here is CASSLTGTGGAEQYF. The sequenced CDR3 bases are TGTGCCAGCAGCCTCACCGGGACTGGGGGGGCTGAACAGTAC.

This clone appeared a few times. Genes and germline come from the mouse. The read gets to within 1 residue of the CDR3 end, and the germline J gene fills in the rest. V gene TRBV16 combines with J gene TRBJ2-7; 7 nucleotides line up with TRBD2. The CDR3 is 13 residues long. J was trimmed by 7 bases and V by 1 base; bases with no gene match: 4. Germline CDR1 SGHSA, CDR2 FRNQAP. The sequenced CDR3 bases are TGTGCAAGCAGCTTAGTTGGGGGGTGGGAACAGTAC. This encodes CASSLVGGWEQY. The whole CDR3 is CASSLVGGWEQYF.

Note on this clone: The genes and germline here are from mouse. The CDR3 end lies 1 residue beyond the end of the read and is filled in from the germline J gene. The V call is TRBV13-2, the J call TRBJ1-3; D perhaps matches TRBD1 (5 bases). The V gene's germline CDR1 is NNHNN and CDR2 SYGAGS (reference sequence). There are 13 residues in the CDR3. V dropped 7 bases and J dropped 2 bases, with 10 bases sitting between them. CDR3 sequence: CASTQGTGNTLYF. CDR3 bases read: TGTGCCAGCACCCAGGGAACTGGAAATACGCTCTAT.

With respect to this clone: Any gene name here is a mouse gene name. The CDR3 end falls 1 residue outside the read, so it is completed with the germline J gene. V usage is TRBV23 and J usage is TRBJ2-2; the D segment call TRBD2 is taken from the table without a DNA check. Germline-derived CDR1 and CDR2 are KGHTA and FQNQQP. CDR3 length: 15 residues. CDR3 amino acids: CSSSQDWSRTGQLYF. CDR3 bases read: TGCTCCAGCAGTCAAGACTGGTCTCGCACCGGGCAGCTCTAC.

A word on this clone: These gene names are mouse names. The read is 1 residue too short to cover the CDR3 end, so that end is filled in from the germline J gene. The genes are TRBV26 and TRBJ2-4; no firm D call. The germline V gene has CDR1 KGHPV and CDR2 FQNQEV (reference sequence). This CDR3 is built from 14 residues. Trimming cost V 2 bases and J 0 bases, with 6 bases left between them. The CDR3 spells CASSLKVSQNTLYF. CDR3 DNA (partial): TGTGCCAGCAGTCTGAAAGTTAGTCAAAACACCTTGTAC. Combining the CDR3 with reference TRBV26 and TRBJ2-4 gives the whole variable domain NSKVIQTPRYLVKGQGQKAKMRCIPEKGHPVVFWYQQNKNNEFKFLINFQNQEVLQQIDMTEKRFSAECPSNSPCSLEIQSSEAGDSALYLCASSLKVSQNTLYFGAGTRLSVL.

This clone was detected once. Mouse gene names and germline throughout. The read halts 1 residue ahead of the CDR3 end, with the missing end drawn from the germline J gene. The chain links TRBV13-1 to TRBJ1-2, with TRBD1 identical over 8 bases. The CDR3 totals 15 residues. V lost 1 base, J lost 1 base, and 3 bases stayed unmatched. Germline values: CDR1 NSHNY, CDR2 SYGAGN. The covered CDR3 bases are TGTGCCAGCAGTGATTCGGACAGGGAAAACTCCGACTACACC. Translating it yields CASSDSDRENSDYT. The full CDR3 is CASSDSDRENSDYTF.

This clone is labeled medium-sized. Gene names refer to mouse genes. Here the CDR3 reads CASSEAGPYEQYF. The DNA read from the CDR3 is TGTGCCAGCAGTGAGGCAGGGCCGTATGAACAGTAC. The V call is TRBV13-1, the J call TRBJ2-7; D might be TRBD1 (5 bases). The sequence runs out 1 residue before the end of the CDR3; the remainder is reconstructed from the germline J gene. The V end was cut by 2 bases, the J end by 4 bases, with 10 bases between. The V gene's germline CDR1 is NSHNY and CDR2 SYGAGN. The CDR3 has 13 amino acids.